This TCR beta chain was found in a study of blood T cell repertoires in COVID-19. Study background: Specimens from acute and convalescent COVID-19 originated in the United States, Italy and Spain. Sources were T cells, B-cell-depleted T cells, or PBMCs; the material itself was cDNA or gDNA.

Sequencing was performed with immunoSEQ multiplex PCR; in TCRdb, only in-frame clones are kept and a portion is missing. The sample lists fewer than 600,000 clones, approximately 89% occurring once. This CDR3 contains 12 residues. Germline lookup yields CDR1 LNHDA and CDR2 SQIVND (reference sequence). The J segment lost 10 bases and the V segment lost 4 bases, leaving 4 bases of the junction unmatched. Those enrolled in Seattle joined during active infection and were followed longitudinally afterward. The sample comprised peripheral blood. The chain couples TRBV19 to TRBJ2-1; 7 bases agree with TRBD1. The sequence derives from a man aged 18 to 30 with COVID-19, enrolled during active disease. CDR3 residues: CASSTPQGEQFF. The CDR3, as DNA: TGTGCCAGTAGTACCCCACAGGGGGAGCAGTTCTTC.